These 18 T cell receptor beta chains share one sample of origin, sequenced in a study of blood T cell repertoires in COVID-19. The assay was immunoSEQ multiplex PCR, and TCRdb's table has in-frame clones only and misses some. The data hold some 290,000 clones, with roughly 89% observed a single time. Sample: peripheral blood. The receptors derive from a woman aged 40 to 49 with COVID-19, enrolled during active disease.

CDR3 sequence: CASSPGQGASTDTQYF. For the CDR3, the DNA is TGTGCCAGCAGTCCGGGACAGGGGGCCTCCACAGATACGCAGTATTTT. This rearrangement joins TRBV27 to TRBJ2-3, with TRBD1 identical over 12 bases. This CDR3 is 16 amino acids long. The trim removed 5 bases at V and 2 bases at J, leaving 5 bases unmatched. CDR1 is MNHEY and CDR2 is SMNVEV in the germline V gene (reference sequence).

The chain employs TRBV30 and TRBJ2-3, with TRBD2 matching over 14 bases. The CDR3 is 16 residues long. Germline V gene data show CDR1 as GTSNPN and CDR2 as SVGIG (reference sequence). Germline trimming cut 1 base from V and 5 bases from J; bases unmatched to any gene: 5. The CDR3 reads CAWSASGTSGRDTQYF. The CDR3 DNA sequence: TGTGCCTGGAGTGCTTCCGGGACTAGCGGGAGAGATACGCAGTATTTT.

A few counts support this clone. This chain connects TRBV7-3 to TRBJ1-2, with D maybe TRBD1 (5 bases). The V end lost 0 bases, the J end lost 3 bases, and 8 bases lay between the germline ends. CDR3 length: 14 residues. The germline V gene encodes CDR1 SGHTA and CDR2 FQGTGA. The CDR3 DNA is TGTGCCAGCAGCTTAACGGGCAGGGACTATGGCTACACCTTC. Protein sequence: CASSLTGRDYGYTF.

This chain connects TRBV5-1 to TRBJ1-6, with D unresolved. Trimming left V 4 bases short and J 7 bases short, with 9 bases between. Germline values: CDR1 SGHRS, CDR2 YFSETQ. This CDR3 spans 13 amino acids. This CDR3 reads CASSLPGNSPLHF. CDR3 DNA sequence: TGCGCCAGCAGCCTACCAGGCAATTCACCCCTCCACTTT.

This CDR3 is CASSSSGVGYTF. Here the CDR3 DNA reads TGTGCCAGCAGCTCCTCAGGGGTGGGCTACACCTTC. The rearrangement joins TRBV7-9 to TRBJ1-2; maybe TRBD1 (6 bases). Trimming removed 4 bases at V and 8 bases at J, with 11 bases between. This CDR3 region has 12 residues. The V gene's germline CDR1 is SEHNR and CDR2 FQNEAQ (reference sequence).

As DNA, the CDR3 is TGTGCCAGCAGATTTAGCGGGGACGGCACAGATACGCAGTATTTT. Its translation: CASRFSGDGTDTQYF. This chain uses TRBV27 with TRBJ2-3; 8 nucleotides agree with TRBD2. The CDR3 spans 15 residues. The V segment lost 6 bases and the J segment 1 base; nucleotides outside the gene matches: 6. In germline, CDR1 is MNHEY, CDR2 SMNVEV (reference sequence).

The J gene is TRBJ1-5, the V gene TRBV5-5, with TRBD1 identical over 9 bases. CDR3 length: 13 amino acids. Losses at the gene ends were 7 bases for V and 3 bases for J; bases not matched to a gene: 2. From germline, CDR1 is SGHKS and CDR2 YYEKEE (reference sequence). The CDR3 sequence is CASRTGANQPQHF. The CDR3 coding sequence is TGTGCCAGCCGGACAGGGGCCAATCAGCCCCAGCATTTT.

This clone is a singleton in its sample. Here the CDR3 DNA reads TGTGCCAGCAGCCGTACTAGCGCGGAAGGGTTCTTC. Its protein product is CASSRTSAEGFF. This chain joins TRBV6-6 and TRBJ2-1, with 7 bases lining up with TRBD2. This CDR3 has 12 amino acids. Germline assignment: CDR1 MNHNY and CDR2 SVGAGI (reference sequence). Trimming at V came to 6 bases and at J to 15 bases, leaving 11 bases not matched to a gene.

J is TRBJ1-2 and V is TRBV6-4; TRBD1 is a possible D gene (6 bases). This CDR3 region has 12 residues. The germline V gene has CDR1 MRHNA and CDR2 SNTAGT. V dropped 3 bases and J dropped 8 bases, with 10 bases sitting between them. CDR3 loop: CASSESGVGYTF. CDR3 DNA: TGTGCCAGCAGTGAATCAGGGGTAGGCTACACCTTC.

V usage is TRBV28 and J usage is TRBJ1-6; D is perhaps TRBD1 (5 bases). CDR1 and CDR2 (germline): MDHEN, SYDVKM. Trimming removed 4 bases from V and 6 bases from J, with 16 bases in between. The CDR3 contains 16 residues. CDR3 coding DNA: TGTGCCAGCAGTTGGAGTCTCGGGCAGGGTAATTCACCCCTCCACTTT. Translating gives CASSWSLGQGNSPLHF.

The chain has TRBV29-1 and TRBJ1-1, with D tentatively TRBD1 (6 bases). V was cut by 6 bases and J by 7 bases, with 18 bases left in between. The germline V gene has CDR1 SQVTM and CDR2 ANQGSEA. The CDR3 has 13 amino acids. The CDR3 loop is CSVVDQKQGEAFF. The DNA of the CDR3 is TGCAGCGTCGTCGACCAGAAACAGGGTGAAGCTTTCTTT.

The CDR3 DNA reads TGTGCCACCGGACAGGGACTTAACTATGGCTACACCTTC. It yields the protein CATGQGLNYGYTF. This rearrangement joins TRBV2 to TRBJ1-2, with 8 bases lining up with TRBD1. The CDR3 has 13 residues. Germline-derived CDR1 and CDR2 are SNHLY and FYNNEI. The V segment lost 10 bases and the J segment 1 base; nucleotides outside the gene matches: 5.

This clone was recorded only once. The rearrangement joins TRBV2 to TRBJ2-1; 7 bases agree with TRBD1. Germline V gene sequence: CDR1 SNHLY, CDR2 FYNNEI. The CDR3 runs to 13 residues. With V trimmed by 10 bases and J by 4 bases, 7 bases remained unmatched. CDR3 nucleotides: TGTGCCACTAAGGGGGCCTTATACAATGAGCAGTTCTTC. It translates to CATKGALYNEQFF.

This rearrangement joins TRBV5-1 to TRBJ1-6; D uncertain. This CDR3 has 15 residues. The germline V gene encodes CDR1 SGHRS and CDR2 YFSETQ. The V gene lost 2 bases and the J gene lost 2 bases, with 8 bases spanning the gap. The CDR3: CASSFQSPYNSPLHF. The DNA for the CDR3 is TGCGCCAGCAGCTTCCAAAGCCCCTATAATTCACCCCTCCACTTT.

V and J are TRBV29-1 and TRBJ1-1; D is ambiguous. This CDR3 comprises 15 residues. Germline V gives CDR1 SQVTM, CDR2 ANQGSEA. Trimming cost V 1 base and J 1 base, with 13 bases left between them. The CDR3 bases are TGCAGCGTTGAAGGGTCAGGTTCTTCGAACACTGAAGCTTTCTTT. Encoded protein: CSVEGSGSSNTEAFF.

As DNA, the CDR3 is TGTGCCAGCAGCCGAGGACTAGCGGGAGCTGCCGGGGAGCTGTTTTTT. Protein: CASSRGLAGAAGELFF. The chain couples TRBV5-4 to TRBJ2-2; the match to TRBD2 covers 13 bases. Germline V gene sequence: CDR1 SGHNT, CDR2 YYREEE (reference sequence). J was trimmed by 6 bases and V by 4 bases; bases with no gene match: 6. The length of the CDR3 is 16 residues.

V and J are TRBV18 and TRBJ1-2; D is ambiguous. CDR1 is KGHSH, CDR2 LQKENI, per germline. CDR3 length: 16 amino acids. Trimming took off 0 bases at V and 8 bases at J, with 19 bases between the two ends. This chain's CDR3 is CASSPPRTVSSRGYTF. In DNA form, the CDR3 reads TGTGCCAGCTCACCACCGCGAACTGTAAGCAGCAGGGGCTACACCTTC.

This sequence joins TRBV7-3 and TRBJ1-1, with D perhaps TRBD1 (6 bases). CDR1 is SGHTA, CDR2 FQGTGA, per germline. Trimming shortened V by 2 bases and J by 5 bases, and 9 bases separated the two germline ends. The CDR3 runs to 13 residues. The CDR3 spells CASSLRGATEAFF. CDR3 coding DNA: TGTGCCAGCAGCTTACGGGGGGCGACTGAAGCTTTCTTT.